The 28 T cell receptor beta chains below all came from one sample that was sequenced in a study of post-analysis software for immune sequencing data. General study results and limits: There were several TRBV segments more frequent in patients than controls, and TRBV5-6, TRBV5-1 and TRBV20-1 were among them.

Unique molecular identifiers tagged the TCR beta cDNA libraries. Via MiXCR, TCRdb re-called the PCR reads, giving one row per CDR3 protein. Among approximately 730,000 distinct CDR3 sequences, 30% were seen once, and the ten largest hold around 0.56%. These TCRs are of unknown antigen specificity. Sequenced sample: blood. All receptors come from a girl under 18 with multiple sclerosis.

This clonotype was found a few times. This chain links TRBV5-6 with TRBJ2-2; D may correspond to TRBD1 or TRBD2 (6 bases each). Germline-derived CDR1 and CDR2 are SGHDT and YYEEEE. Trimming took off 0 bases at V and 4 bases at J, with 13 bases between the two ends. The CDR3 consists of 16 residues. CDR3 in DNA: TGTGCCAGCAGCTTGGTAGGGGGGCCAGCCACCGGGGAGCTGTTTTTT. Amino acids: CASSLVGGPATGELFF.

The V call is TRBV7-2, the J call TRBJ1-2; D uncertain. The CDR3 runs to 14 residues. Germline V lookup: CDR1 SGHTA, CDR2 FQGNSA. Trimming removed 5 bases at V and 8 bases at J, with 18 bases between. The CDR3: CTSSPLVKLMGYTF. CDR3 coding DNA: TGTACCAGCAGCCCCCTCGTTAAGCTAATGGGCTACACCTTC.

This clonotype was observed a handful of times. The CDR3 sequence is CASSLVAGGYSSTDTQYF. CDR3 DNA: TGTGCCAGCAGCTTAGTGGCGGGAGGATACTCTAGCACAGATACGCAGTATTTT. The chain carries TRBV7-2 and TRBJ2-3; 8 bases map to TRBD2. The CDR3 sequence is 18 residues long. CDR1 is SGHTA and CDR2 is FQGNSA in the germline V gene. V shed 1 base, J shed 0 bases, and the junction held 9 bases outside the gene matches.

Ten or more counts support this clonotype. At one end the junction does not follow the germline gene, possibly because of a read error. This chain connects TRBV5-1 to TRBJ2-1; D gene uncertain. Looked up from germline, CDR1 is SGHRS and CDR2 is YFSETQ. The CDR3 length is 12 residues. CDR3 nucleotides: TGTGCCAGCAGCCCTCCGAACAATGAGCAGTTCTTC. Residues: CASSPPNNEQFF.

V gene TRBV5-1 combines with J gene TRBJ1-2, with 10 nucleotides matching TRBD1. V gave up 4 bases and J gave up 4 bases; unmatched junction bases: 10. This CDR3 comprises 16 residues. Germline lookup yields CDR1 SGHRS and CDR2 YFSETQ. CDR3 in amino acids: CASSPAGDRGGYGYTF. CDR3 DNA sequence: TGCGCCAGCAGCCCGGCAGGGGACAGGGGAGGCTATGGCTACACCTTC.

This clonotype turned up a few times. The junction differs from germline at one of its ends, possibly a read error. The chain combines TRBV10-3 with TRBJ2-1; 9 positions agree with TRBD2. CDR1 is ENHRY, CDR2 SYGVKD, per germline. The length of the CDR3 is 14 residues. The CDR3 loop is CAISGLANYDEQFF. Written as DNA, the CDR3 is TGTGCCATCAGCGGACTAGCGAACTACGATGAGCAGTTCTTC.

This clonotype was recorded a few times. The rearrangement links TRBV20-1 to TRBJ2-1, with D hard to call. Per germline, CDR1 DFQATT and CDR2 SNEGSKA (reference sequence). This CDR3 contains 10 residues. V shed 3 bases and J shed 7 bases, with 4 bases lying between them. The CDR3 sequence: CSARENEQFF. DNA for the CDR3: TGCAGTGCTAGGGAAAATGAGCAGTTCTTC.

In its sample, this clonotype was seen many times. This chain connects TRBV28 to TRBJ2-5, with D tentatively TRBD1 (6 bases). Per germline, CDR1 MDHEN and CDR2 SYDVKM. CDR3 length: 16 residues. Trimming stripped 2 bases from V and 4 bases from J, with 17 bases between. CDR3 protein: CASSLGLREQGETQYF. CDR3 coding DNA: TGTGCCAGCAGTTTAGGGTTAAGGGAACAGGGAGAGACCCAGTACTTC.

This rearrangement joins TRBV15 to TRBJ2-7; 7 positions agree with TRBD2. The length of the CDR3 is 16 residues. V shed 3 bases, J shed 3 bases, and the junction held 11 bases outside the gene matches. From germline, CDR1 is LNHNV and CDR2 YYDKDF (reference sequence). The CDR3 loop reads CATSSGGGDWDYEQYF. The CDR3 coding sequence is TGTGCCACCAGCAGTGGTGGGGGGGACTGGGACTACGAGCAGTACTTC.

This clonotype was detected a few times. The rearrangement links TRBV7-2 to TRBJ1-2, with a weak D call TRBD1 (5 bases). The V end was cut by 5 bases, the J end by 3 bases, with 13 bases between. Germline loops: CDR1 SGHTA, CDR2 FQGNSA. CDR3 length: 14 residues. CDR3 in DNA: TGTGCCAGCAGCCCAGCGGGGGATTACTATGGCTACACCTTC. It encodes CASSPAGDYYGYTF.

The rearrangement uses TRBV7-9 and TRBJ1-2; possible D gene TRBD1, 5 bases. The CDR3 runs 13 residues. Germline lookup yields CDR1 SEHNR and CDR2 FQNEAQ (reference sequence). The germline V and J ends were trimmed by 8 bases and 6 bases, with 16 bases remaining between them. In DNA, the CDR3 is TGTGCCAGCGCATTAAGTACAGGACATGGCTACACCTTC. Amino acids: CASALSTGHGYTF.

This clonotype occurred a few times. This chain connects TRBV7-2 to TRBJ1-5; 7 positions match TRBD1. The CDR3 extends over 14 amino acids. Unmatched junction bases numbered 5, after V lost 3 bases and J lost 6 bases. From germline, CDR1 is SGHTA and CDR2 FQGNSA. The CDR3, as DNA: TGTGCCAGCAGCTTGGGGACAGACGCTCAGCCCCAGCATTTT. This translates into CASSLGTDAQPQHF.

Only a few counts were recorded for this clonotype. The J gene is TRBJ1-6, the V gene TRBV7-2; TRBD1 aligns across 7 bases. Trimming at V came to 4 bases and at J to 9 bases, leaving 6 bases not matched to a gene. CDR1 and CDR2 from the germline V gene are SGHTA and FQGNSA. The CDR3 length is 14 residues. The CDR3 here is CASSWTRQGSPLHF. CDR3 sequence (DNA): TGTGCCAGCAGCTGGACCCGACAGGGTTCACCCCTCCACTTT.

The rearrangement uses TRBV11-2 and TRBJ2-3; 7 positions agree with TRBD1. The J segment lost 1 base and the V segment lost 3 bases, leaving 10 bases of the junction unmatched. Looked up from germline, CDR1 is SGHAT and CDR2 is FQNNGV. There are 17 residues in the CDR3. CDR3 coding DNA: TGTGCCAGCAGCTTGGGTATTACAGGGGCCGGCACAGATACGCAGTATTTT. Protein: CASSLGITGAGTDTQYF.

This clonotype was recorded a few times. The J gene is TRBJ2-4, the V gene TRBV7-2, with D uncertain. This CDR3 contains 16 residues. The germline gives CDR1 SGHTA, CDR2 FQGNSA. V was pared by 5 bases and J by 1 base, with 15 bases between. The CDR3 spells CASSPALGRAKNIQYF. In DNA, the CDR3 is TGTGCCAGCAGCCCGGCGCTAGGGCGGGCCAAAAACATTCAGTACTTC.

Regarding this clonotype: It may be a read error: a sequence one base away is much more abundant. The chain is built from TRBV27 and TRBJ2-7; TRBD1 matches 7 bases. J was trimmed by 3 bases and V by 5 bases; bases with no gene match: 7. CDR3 length equals 14 residues. In germline, CDR1 is MNHEY, CDR2 SMNVEV (reference sequence). CDR3 sequence (DNA): TGTGCCAGCAGTCTGGGACAGACCATCTACGAGCAGTACTTC. It encodes CASSLGQTIYEQYF.

Concerning this clonotype: One end of the junction does not line up with germline, which may come from a read error. The chain has TRBV7-2 and TRBJ1-5; 7 bases are shared with TRBD1. Germline CDR1 reads SGHTA; CDR2 reads FQGNSA. The CDR3 sequence is 14 residues long. CDR3 nucleotide sequence: TGTGCCTGCAGCTCAGAGGGGGCACGGCAGCCCCAGCATTTT. It codes for CACSSEGARQPQHF.

The CDR3 here is CSARDFLRDTQYF. The CDR3 DNA is TGCAGTGCTAGAGATTTTCTCCGGGATACGCAGTATTTT. The V call is TRBV20-1, the J call TRBJ2-3; unclear D gene. Trimming pared 0 bases from V and 6 bases from J, leaving 10 bases between. Per the germline V gene, CDR1 is DFQATT and CDR2 is SNEGSKA (reference sequence). This CDR3 contains 13 residues.

The rearrangement uses TRBV11-2 and TRBJ2-7; 8 bases align to TRBD2. CDR1 SGHAT and CDR2 FQNNGV come from the germline V gene. The CDR3 is 16 residues long. V was clipped by 1 base and J by 2 bases; unmatched bases: 7. CDR3 protein: CASSLVGGRQTYEQYF. CDR3 bases: TGTGCCAGCAGCTTAGTGGGCGGGAGGCAGACCTACGAGCAGTACTTC. The variable domain in full, with the rest retrieved from reference TRBV11-2 and TRBJ2-7, is EAGVAQSPRYKIIEKRQSVAFWCNPISGHATLYWYQQILGQGPKLLIQFQNNGVVDDSQLPKDRFSAERLKGVDSTLKIQPAKLEDSAVYLCASSLVGGRQTYEQYFGPGTRLTVT.

This clonotype has more than one count but fewer than ten. The chain is built from TRBV28 and TRBJ2-7, with D tentatively TRBD2 (6 bases). The CDR3 length is 12 residues. Germline CDR1 reads MDHEN; CDR2 reads SYDVKM. CDR3 protein: CAIGGTTYEQYF. The CDR3 nucleotides read TGTGCTATCGGCGGGACCACCTACGAGCAGTACTTC. Together with reference TRBV28 and TRBJ2-7, the CDR3 gives the full variable domain: DVKVTQSSRYLVKRTGEKVFLECVQDMDHENMFWYRQDPGLGLRLIYFSYDVKMKEKGDIPEGYSVSREKKERFSLILESASTNQTSMYLCAIGGTTYEQYFGPGTRLTVT.

V gene TRBV28 combines with J gene TRBJ2-7, with 9 bases aligning to TRBD1. The last part of the DNA fits TRBJ2-5 better; the J call may be wrong. Per germline, CDR1 MDHEN and CDR2 SYDVKM. CDR3 length: 13 residues. Here the CDR3 reads CASIRQGEETQYF. The CDR3 region has the DNA TGTGCCAGCATTAGACAGGGGGAAGAGACCCAGTACTTC.

Only a few counts were recorded for this clonotype. The rearrangement links TRBV4-3 to TRBJ2-1, with D perhaps given as TRBD1 or TRBD2 (5 bases each). The germline CDR1 and CDR2 sequences are LGHNA and YSLEER. V was shortened by 1 base and J by 8 bases, with 15 bases between the two germline ends. The CDR3 runs 15 residues. The CDR3 DNA reads TGCGCCAGCAGCCAAGGGGGGTCTAGTTTCGATGAGCAGTTCTTC. Amino acids: CASSQGGSSFDEQFF.

Only one count was recorded for this clonotype. Germline and junction disagree at one end, which may indicate a read error. This chain links TRBV20-1 with TRBJ2-1, with D tentatively TRBD1 (6 bases). Germline assignment: CDR1 DFQATT and CDR2 SNEGSKA (reference sequence). This CDR3 comprises 14 residues. The CDR3 loop is CSARDIEGVNKQFF. CDR3 sequence (DNA): TGCAGTGCTAGAGATATAGAGGGGGTCAATAAGCAGTTCTTC.

This chain uses TRBV5-1 with TRBJ2-3; D not certain. Trimming pared 4 bases from V and 0 bases from J, leaving 9 bases between. The CDR3 is made up of 14 amino acids. CDR1 SGHRS and CDR2 YFSETQ come from the germline V gene. As DNA, the CDR3 is TGCGCCAGCAGCCCCCCAGACAGCACAGATACGCAGTATTTT. It is translated as CASSPPDSTDTQYF.

The chain employs TRBV11-2 and TRBJ2-2; maybe TRBD2 (5 bases). Germline V gives CDR1 SGHAT, CDR2 FQNNGV. The CDR3 is 14 amino acids. Trimming removed 3 bases from V and 5 bases from J, with 10 bases in between. The CDR3 here is CASSFAGITGELFF. CDR3 sequence (DNA): TGTGCCAGCAGCTTCGCGGGTATAACCGGGGAGCTGTTTTTT.

This clonotype was seen more than once but under ten times. This chain links TRBV4-3 with TRBJ2-7; D unclear. V lost 2 bases to trimming and J lost 4 bases, with 9 bases between them. The CDR3 loop spans 13 amino acids. The germline V gene encodes CDR1 LGHNA and CDR2 YSLEER. Here the CDR3 reads CASSQRLLYEQYF. Written as DNA, the CDR3 is TGCGCCAGCAGCCAAAGACTCTTATACGAGCAGTACTTC.

This clonotype appeared many times. The junction shows a germline mismatch at one end, possibly a read error. This chain connects TRBV5-1 to TRBJ1-1; D perhaps matches TRBD1 (6 bases). CDR1 is SGHRS and CDR2 is YFSETQ in the germline V gene. CDR3 length: 14 amino acids. The CDR3 is CASSLRTVNTEAFF. The DNA for the CDR3 is TGTGCCAGCAGCTTGCGGACAGTTAACACTGAAGCTTTCTTT. The entire variable domain, with the rest obtained from reference TRBV5-1 and TRBJ1-1, is as follows: KAGVTQTPRYLIKTRGQQVTLSCSPISGHRSVSWYQQTPGQGLQFLFEYFSETQRNKGNFPGRFSGRQFSNSRSEMNVSTLELGDSALYLCASSLRTVNTEAFFGQGTRLTVV.

The sample holds a few counts of this clonotype. V is TRBV18 and J is TRBJ2-7; a weak D match, TRBD1 (5 bases). The CDR3 consists of 13 residues. Germline V CDR1 and CDR2: KGHSH, LQKENI. Deletions cut 3 bases from V and 3 bases from J, with 9 bases between. CDR3 coding DNA: TGTGCCAGCTCACCGGTCAGGGTCTACGAGCAGTACTTC. Encoded protein: CASSPVRVYEQYF.